This TCR beta chain was found in a study of tumor-infiltrating lymphocytes in primary liver carcinoma. The germline CDR1 and CDR2 sequences are SGHDN and FVKESK. The CDR3 is made up of 14 amino acids, end residues included. A constant-region primer primed TCR beta cDNA synthesis from 450 to 550 ng of total RNA. Three nested multiplex PCR rounds, a slightly modified ARM-PCR method, built the TCR beta libraries. With TRBV1-TRBV30 forward primers and a C-beta reverse primer, the first two PCR rounds were run for around 10 cycles each. One entry per CDR3 protein, called by TCRdb with MiXCR from the multiplex PCR reads. The sample contains about 35,000 distinct CDR3 sequences, over 65% of which appear only once. This clonotype has only a few counts. The final CDR3 position lacks the conserved phenylalanine or tryptophan, pointing to a likely read error. The limits of the CDR3 on the DNA are not certain, so only TCRdb's listed CDR3 is given.

Without any cell sorting, about 20-32 mg of bulk tissue yielded co-extracted RNA and DNA. The sequenced material came from liver tumor tissue from sampling region 4. Subset described: tumor region T4, right-lateral pole. The origin of this receptor is a man aged 35-49 years with primary liver carcinoma and hepatitis B virus infection. This chain links TRBV14 with TRBJ2-1; the D segment call TRBD1 is taken from the table without a DNA check. This CDR3 reads CASSQGRASRGQLL.